This T cell receptor beta chain appears in the sequencing data of a study of Graves' ophthalmopathy and Graves' hyperthyroidism. Study results and limitations: The model predicted progression of ophthalmopathy with a sensitivity of roughly 70%, and its specificity was less than 85%.

Regarding this clonotype: The antigen remains unidentified.

CDR3 regions of TCR beta were amplified from RNA transcripts. HTBI-primed first-round RT-PCR preceded second-round multiplex PCR. TCRdb analysed the multiplex PCR reads with MiXCR anew, one entry per CDR3 protein. The sample includes 200,000 to 250,000 distinct CDR3 sequences, around 45% of them seen just once. Germline V gene sequence: CDR1 SGHDT, CDR2 YYEEEE. The length of the CDR3 is 15 residues. V trimming: 5 bases; J trimming: 4 bases; junction bases outside the gene matches: 6. Material for sequencing was peripheral blood. This chain uses TRBV5-6 with TRBJ2-2, with 9 bases that match TRBD1. This clonotype was sampled from an adult man with Graves' ophthalmopathy. The CDR3 spells CASSSDRGATGELFF. Written as DNA, the CDR3 is TGTGCCAGCAGTTCGGACAGGGGAGCCACCGGGGAGCTGTTTTTT.